Presented here are 18 T cell receptor beta chains from one specimen sequenced in a study of somatic mutations in cytotoxic T cells in rheumatoid arthritis. Assay: immunoSEQ multiplex PCR; the TCRdb copy retains only in-frame clones and omits some. This sample carries 15,000 to 20,000 clones, about 85% of them seen once, and the ten largest clones take roughly 9.4%. Sequences were obtained from CD8+ T cells sorted from blood. These receptors were collected from an adult with rheumatoid arthritis.

This sequence joins TRBV5-5 and TRBJ2-3; D assignment may be TRBD1 or TRBD2 (5 bases each). V was clipped by 4 bases and J by 8 bases, with 20 bases between them. Germline loops: CDR1 SGHKS, CDR2 YYEKEE (reference sequence). CDR3 length: 15 residues. The CDR3 bases are TGTGCCAGCAGCAACGGGACGGCTTATCTCACTACGCAGTATTTT. This translates into CASSNGTAYLTTQYF.

J is TRBJ1-1 and V is TRBV27; a weak D match, TRBD1 (5 bases). V lost 3 bases, J lost 3 bases, and 8 bases lay in between. The CDR3 is 13 residues long. Germline values: CDR1 MNHEY, CDR2 SMNVEV (reference sequence). The CDR3 spells CASSLGTHTEAFF. Written as DNA, the CDR3 is TGTGCCAGCAGTTTGGGGACCCACACTGAAGCTTTCTTT.

This chain joins TRBV6-1 and TRBJ2-5; possibly TRBD1 for D (6 bases). CDR1 and CDR2 from the germline V gene are MNHNS and SASEGT. The CDR3 spans 15 residues. The ends were cut back, 0 bases at V and 2 bases at J, with 10 bases in the middle. DNA for the CDR3: TGTGCCAGCAGTGAAGCGGGGGCGGAACAAGAGACCCAGTACTTC. Amino acids: CASSEAGAEQETQYF.

This clone occurred once. The rearrangement joins TRBV19 to TRBJ2-1, with 9 positions matching TRBD2. The CDR3 sequence is 15 residues long. The germline V gene encodes CDR1 LNHDA and CDR2 SQIVND (reference sequence). V lost 3 bases and J lost 6; bases outside the gene matches: 6. CDR3 bases: TGTGCCAGTAGTATGGGCGGGGGGGCCCGCAATGAGCAGTTCTTC. It is translated as CASSMGGGARNEQFF.

The CDR3 bases are TGTGCCAGCAGTGGCGCCCCGGGACAGCAAGAGACCCAGTACTTC. Residues: CASSGAPGQQETQYF. V and J are TRBV6-1 and TRBJ2-5, with 7 bases that match TRBD1. V was clipped by 4 bases and J by 2 bases; unmatched bases: 7. Germline values: CDR1 MNHNS, CDR2 SASEGT. This CDR3 has 15 residues.

The CDR3 DNA follows: TGTGCCACCAGCAGAGTCAGGGGAGGGAAAAATGAGCAGTTCTTC. Amino acids: CATSRVRGGKNEQFF. The chain couples TRBV15 to TRBJ2-1; a possible D gene is TRBD2 (7 bases). The CDR3 runs to 15 residues. Trimming shortened V by 1 base and J by 7 bases, and 14 bases separated the two germline ends. CDR1 is LNHNV, CDR2 YYDKDF, per germline (reference sequence).

This chain uses TRBV5-1 with TRBJ1-1; D unclear. Deletions cut 0 bases from V and 6 bases from J, with 6 bases between. This CDR3 has 12 amino acids. Germline-derived CDR1 and CDR2 are SGHRS and YFSETQ. CDR3 DNA sequence: TGCGCCAGCAGCTTGGGTTTACCTGAAGCTTTCTTT. Its protein product is CASSLGLPEAFF.

In this sample, this clone turned up a few times. The genes are TRBV15 and TRBJ1-6, with TRBD1 matching 7 bases. The CDR3 has 14 amino acids. V lost 5 bases and J lost 9; bases outside the gene matches: 7. CDR1 and CDR2 from the germline V gene are LNHNV and YYDKDF (reference sequence). In nucleotides, the CDR3 is TGTGCCACCAGCTCCGACAGGGCCTCTTCACCCCTCCACTTT. Its translation is CATSSDRASSPLHF.

This chain joins TRBV5-6 and TRBJ2-5; the D is unclear. Germline lookup yields CDR1 SGHDT and CDR2 YYEEEE. V lost 0 bases, J lost 7 bases, and 13 bases lay in between. The CDR3 covers 14 residues. Here the CDR3 DNA reads TGTGCCAGCAGCTTGGCGGGCTACCTAGGGACCCAGTACTTC. Protein sequence: CASSLAGYLGTQYF.

The rearrangement joins TRBV7-9 to TRBJ1-5, with a tentative D call TRBD1 (6 bases). This CDR3 region has 14 residues. Per the germline V gene, CDR1 is SEHNR and CDR2 is FQNEAQ (reference sequence). Between the trimmed V and J ends, which lost 5 bases and 7 bases, there was a span of 15 bases. The DNA of the CDR3 is TGTGCCAGCAGCCCGGGGGCGGGGCTCCAGCCCCAGCATTTT. It translates to CASSPGAGLQPQHF.

As regards this clone: At one of its ends the junction is not consistent with the germline gene, which may arise from a read error. The chain combines TRBV15 with TRBJ1-1; TRBD1 agrees at 7 bases. This CDR3 comprises 13 residues. CDR1 LNHNV and CDR2 YYDKDF come from the germline V gene (reference sequence). CDR3 loop: CATSRDFGTDRRF. As DNA, the CDR3 is TGTGCCACCAGCAGAGATTTCGGGACAGACCGCCGCTTT. The whole variable domain, remainder taken from reference TRBV15 and TRBJ1-1, is DAMVIQNPRYQVTQFGKPVTLSCSQTLNHNVMYWYQQKSSQAPKLLFHYYDKDFNNEADTPDNFQSRRPNTSFCFLDIRSPGLGDTAMYLCATSRDFGTDRRFGQGTRLTVV.

The chain links TRBV5-4 to TRBJ2-7, with 11 bases lining up with TRBD2. This CDR3 is 16 amino acids long. V shed 0 bases and J 6 bases; nucleotides not matched to a gene: 8. In germline, CDR1 is SGHNT, CDR2 YYREEE (reference sequence). The CDR3 here is CASSLGLAGGRGEQYF. The CDR3 nucleotides are TGTGCCAGCAGCTTGGGGCTAGCGGGGGGCCGGGGCGAGCAGTACTTC. The variable domain in full, completed from reference TRBV5-4 and TRBJ2-7, reads ETGVTQSPTHLIKTRGQQVTLRCSSQSGHNTVSWYQQALGQGPQFIFQYYREEENGRGNFPPRFSGLQFPNYSSELNVNALELDDSALYLCASSLGLAGGRGEQYFGPGTRLTVT.

This chain uses TRBV27 with TRBJ2-3; 12 nucleotides line up with TRBD2. J gave up 6 bases and V 5 bases, and 6 bases lay outside the gene matches. The CDR3 contains 15 residues. Germline loops: CDR1 MNHEY, CDR2 SMNVEV (reference sequence). CDR3 in DNA: TGTGCCAGCAGTATACTAGCGGGGGGCGGGGATACGCAGTATTTT. It translates to CASSILAGGGDTQYF.

The gene calls are TRBV19 and TRBJ2-2, with 10 bases aligning to TRBD1. The CDR3 covers 15 residues. Per germline, CDR1 LNHDA and CDR2 SQIVND (reference sequence). Losses at the gene ends were 3 bases for V and 3 bases for J; bases not matched to a gene: 1. CDR3 sequence: CASSMTGGYTGELFF. DNA for the CDR3: TGTGCCAGTAGTATGACAGGGGGCTACACCGGGGAGCTGTTTTTT.

CDR3 amino acids: CASSPRHPALGEQYF. The CDR3 nucleotides read TGTGCCAGCAGCCCTAGACATCCCGCTTTGGGGGAGCAGTACTTC. The J gene is TRBJ2-7, the V gene TRBV7-6; D is unresolved. This CDR3 region has 15 residues. Germline V gene sequence: CDR1 SGHVS, CDR2 FNYEAQ. Trimming removed 5 bases from V and 7 bases from J, with 21 bases in between. The variable domain in full, completed from reference TRBV7-6 and TRBJ2-7, reads GAGVSQSPRYKVTKRGQDVALRCDPISGHVSLYWYRQALGQGPEFLTYFNYEAQQDKSGLPNDRFSAERPEGSISTLTIQRTEQRDSAMYRCASSPRHPALGEQYFGPGTRLTVT.

This clone showed up just a few times. V usage is TRBV11-1 and J usage is TRBJ2-5, with 7 bases fitting TRBD2. The length of the CDR3 is 15 residues. J lost 1 base, V lost 3 bases, and 5 bases had no gene match. Germline lookup yields CDR1 SGHAT and CDR2 FQDESV (reference sequence). The CDR3 nucleotides are TGTGCCAGCAGCTTGGGGGGGAACGGCCAAGAGACCCAGTACTTC. Its protein product is CASSLGGNGQETQYF.

V is TRBV4-2 and J is TRBJ2-7; D is ambiguous. V dropped 1 base and J dropped 6 bases, with 4 bases sitting between them. The germline gives CDR1 LGHNA, CDR2 YNFKEQ. The CDR3 loop spans 11 amino acids. In nucleotides, the CDR3 is TGTGCCAGCAGCCAAGGACGCGAGCAGTACTTC. Encoded protein: CASSQGREQYF.

This clone appeared a few times. The V and J genes are TRBV11-2 and TRBJ2-7; D ambiguous. The CDR3 is 14 residues long. CDR1 and CDR2 from the germline V gene are SGHAT and FQNNGV. V was clipped by 2 bases and J by 2 bases, with 10 bases between them. CDR3 region: CASSLMVGAYEQYF. The CDR3 nucleotides read TGTGCCAGCAGCTTAATGGTAGGTGCCTACGAGCAGTACTTC.